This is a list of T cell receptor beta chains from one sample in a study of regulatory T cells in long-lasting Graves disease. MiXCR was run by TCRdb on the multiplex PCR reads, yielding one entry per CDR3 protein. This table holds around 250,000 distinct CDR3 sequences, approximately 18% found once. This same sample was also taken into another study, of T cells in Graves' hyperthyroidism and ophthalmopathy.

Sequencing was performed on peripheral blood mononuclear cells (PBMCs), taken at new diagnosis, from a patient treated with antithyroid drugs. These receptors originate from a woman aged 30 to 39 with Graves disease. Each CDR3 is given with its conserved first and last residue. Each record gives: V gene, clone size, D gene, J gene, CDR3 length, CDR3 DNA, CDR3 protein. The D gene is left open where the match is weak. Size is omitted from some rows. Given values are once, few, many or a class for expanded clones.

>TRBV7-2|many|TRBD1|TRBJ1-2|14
TGTGCCAGCAGCTTCCCGGGACAGGGAAATGGCTACACCTTC
CASSFPGQGNGYTF
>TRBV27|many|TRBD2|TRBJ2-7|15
TGTGCCAGCAGTTCCGTAGCGGGGGGGATATACGAGCAGTACTTC
CASSSVAGGIYEQYF
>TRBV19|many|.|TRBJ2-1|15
TGTGCCAGTAGCCAAGGGGTTGGCTCCTACAATGAGCAGTTCTTC
CASSQGVGSYNEQFF
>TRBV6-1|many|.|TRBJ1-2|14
TGTGCCAGCAGTGGCGCCGGACGGGGCTATGGCTACACCTTC
CASSGAGRGYGYTF
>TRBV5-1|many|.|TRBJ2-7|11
TGCGCCAGCAGCGAATCCTACGAGCAGTACTTC
CASSESYEQYF
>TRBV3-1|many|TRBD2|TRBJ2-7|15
TGTGCCAGCAGCCAAGCGGGGGGGCCTTTTTACGAGCAGTACTTC
CASSQAGGPFYEQYF
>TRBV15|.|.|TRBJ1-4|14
TGTGCCACCAGCAGCCAGACGGGTGCTGAAAAACTGTTTTTT
CATSSQTGAEKLFF
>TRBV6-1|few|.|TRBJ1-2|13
TGTGCCAGAAGCAGGGTTTACAACTATGGCTACACCTTC
CARSRVYNYGYTF
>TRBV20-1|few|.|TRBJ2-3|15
TGCAGTGCTAGAGTAGGGGGGGGGGTCACAGATACGCAGTATTTT
CSARVGGGVTDTQYF
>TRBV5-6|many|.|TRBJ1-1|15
TGTGCCAGCAGCATACAGGCGGGGTGGGGCACTGAAGCTTTCTTT
CASSIQAGWGTEAFF
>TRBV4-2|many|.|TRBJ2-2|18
TGTGCCAGCAGCCAAGATTTGCGCCAGGACCATCCGACCGGGGAGCTGTTTTTT
CASSQDLRQDHPTGELFF
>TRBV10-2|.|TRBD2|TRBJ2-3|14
TGCGCCAGCAGGCTAGCGGGGGTTGGAGATACGCAGTATTTT
CASRLAGVGDTQYF
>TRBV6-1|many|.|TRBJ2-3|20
TGTGCCAGCCGGCCCGTGGCAAATACCCATTGGGCAGGGCGGGCAGATACGCAGTATTTT
CASRPVANTHWAGRADTQYF
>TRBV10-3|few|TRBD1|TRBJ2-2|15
TGTGCCATCAGTGCCTCGACAGGGCGTACCGGGGAGCTGTTTTTT
CAISASTGRTGELFF
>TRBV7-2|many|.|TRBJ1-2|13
TGTGCCAGCTATATAGGTGGGGTTCGGGGCTACACCTTC
CASYIGGVRGYTF
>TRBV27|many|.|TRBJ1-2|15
TGTGCCAGCAGGCCCCTCCAGGGGAATAACTATGGCTACACCTTC
CASRPLQGNNYGYTF
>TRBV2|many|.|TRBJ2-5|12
TGTGCCAGCAGTTTCAACCAAGAGACCCAGTACTTC
CASSFNQETQYF
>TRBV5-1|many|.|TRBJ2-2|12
TGCGCCAGCAGAACAGGGACCGGGGAGCTGTTTTTT
CASRTGTGELFF
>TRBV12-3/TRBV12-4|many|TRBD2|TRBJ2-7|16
TGTGCCAGCAGTGAGCCGTGGGGGGGAAGTCGGTCCGAGCAGTACTTC
CASSEPWGGSRSEQYF
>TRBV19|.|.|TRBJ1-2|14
TGTGCCAGTCGTTTCACAGGGAGAGGCTATGGCTACACCTTC
CASRFTGRGYGYTF
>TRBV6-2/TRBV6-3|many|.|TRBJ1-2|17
TGTGCCAGCAGTTACTCGGACAGTTGGGGATTTGGGGATGGCTACACCTTC
CASSYSDSWGFGDGYTF
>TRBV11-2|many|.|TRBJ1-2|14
TGCGCCAGCAGCCAAGCCGGGACGTACTATGGCTACACCTTC
CASSQAGTYYGYTF
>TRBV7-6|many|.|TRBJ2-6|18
TGTGCCAGCAGCTTAGAAGTATCCGGGCTTCGTGGGGCCAACGTCCTGACTTTC
CASSLEVSGLRGANVLTF
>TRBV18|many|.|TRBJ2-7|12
TGTGCCAGCTCACCATCCTATTACGAGCAGTACTTC
CASSPSYYEQYF
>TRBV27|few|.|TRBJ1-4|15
TGTGCCAGCAGCTTTCTTGGGGGCGATTATGAAAAACTGTTTTTT
CASSFLGGDYEKLFF
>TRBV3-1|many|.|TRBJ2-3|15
TGTGCCAGCAGCCAACTCCCGGGTGGAGCAGATACGCAGTATTTT
CASSQLPGGADTQYF